The sample holds a few counts of the clone carrying this TCR beta chain. The antigen is unknown. Combining a sample-barcoded 5' primer with a J-beta primer mix, a second PCR ran for roughly 7 to 12 cycles. Each of the samples gave a minimum of 2.5 million paired-end reads that contained CDR3. TCRdb passed the 5' RACE reads through MiXCR, listing each CDR3 protein once. The sample holds more than 700,000 distinct CDR3 sequences; 35% to 60% are singletons and the top ten take about a sixth. In germline, CDR1 is SGHRS, CDR2 YFSETQ. This CDR3 comprises 15 residues. V was pared by 3 bases and J by 5 bases, with 10 bases of the junction left unmatched. The data were taken from a study of blood T cells in healthy people across ages. Study-wide results and limits: Observed TCR beta diversity showed a strong correlation with the percentage of naive T cells as measured by flow cytometry.

Samples had at least 7 million PBMCs isolated from them. Sequencing input: blood. The receptor was isolated from a man older than 75 in good health. The chain couples TRBV5-1 to TRBJ2-5; TRBD1 agrees at 7 bases. The CDR3 sequence: CASSSNTGDRETQYF. DNA of the CDR3: TGCGCCAGCAGCTCGAATACAGGGGATCGCGAGACCCAGTACTTC. The complete variable domain, with remaining parts taken from reference TRBV5-1 and TRBJ2-5, reads KAGVTQTPRYLIKTRGQQVTLSCSPISGHRSVSWYQQTPGQGLQFLFEYFSETQRNKGNFPGRFSGRQFSNSRSEMNVSTLELGDSALYLCASSSNTGDRETQYFGPGTRLLVL.